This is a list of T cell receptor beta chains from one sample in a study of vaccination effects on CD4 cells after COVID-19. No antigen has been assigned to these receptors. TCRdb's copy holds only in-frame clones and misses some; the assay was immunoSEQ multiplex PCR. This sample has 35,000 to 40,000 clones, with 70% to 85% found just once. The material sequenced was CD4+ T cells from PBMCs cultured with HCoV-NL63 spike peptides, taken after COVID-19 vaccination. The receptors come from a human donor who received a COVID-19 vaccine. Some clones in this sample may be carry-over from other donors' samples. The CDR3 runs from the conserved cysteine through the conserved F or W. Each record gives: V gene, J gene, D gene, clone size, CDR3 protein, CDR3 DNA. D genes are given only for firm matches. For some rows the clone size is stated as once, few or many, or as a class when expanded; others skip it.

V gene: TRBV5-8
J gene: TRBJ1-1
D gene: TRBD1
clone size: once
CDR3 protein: CASSYGQGAAFF
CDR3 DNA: TGTGCCAGCAGCTATGGACAGGGGGCGGCTTTCTTT

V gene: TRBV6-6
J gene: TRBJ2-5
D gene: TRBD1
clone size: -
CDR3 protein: CASKILGGAETQYF
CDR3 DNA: TGTGCCAGCAAAATACTAGGGGGCGCGGAGACCCAGTACTTC

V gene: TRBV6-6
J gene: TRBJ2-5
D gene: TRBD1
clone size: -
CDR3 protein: CASTPSWDRETQYF
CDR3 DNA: TGTGCCAGCACCCCCTCGTGGGACAGAGAGACCCAGTACTTC

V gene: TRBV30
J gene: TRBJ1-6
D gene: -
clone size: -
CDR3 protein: CACSQGSDNSPLHF
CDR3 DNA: TGTGCCTGTTCACAGGGATCGGATAATTCACCCCTCCACTTT

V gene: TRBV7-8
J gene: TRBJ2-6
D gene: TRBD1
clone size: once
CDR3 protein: CASSSYRGAPSGANVLTF
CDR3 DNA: TGTGCCAGCAGCTCCTACAGGGGGGCCCCCTCTGGGGCCAACGTCCTGACTTTC

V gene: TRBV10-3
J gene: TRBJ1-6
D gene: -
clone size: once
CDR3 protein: CAISEVPNSPLHF
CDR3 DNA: TGTGCCATCAGTGAGGTCCCGAATTCACCCCTCCACTTT

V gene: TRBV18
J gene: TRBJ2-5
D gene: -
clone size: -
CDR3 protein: CASSPRRGQQETQYF
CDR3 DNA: TGTGCCAGCTCACCACGGAGGGGGCAGCAGGAGACCCAGTACTTC

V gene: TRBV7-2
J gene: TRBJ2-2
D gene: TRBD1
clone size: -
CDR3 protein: CASSPRDRVGGELFF
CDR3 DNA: TGTGCCAGCAGCCCCCGGGACAGGGTTGGGGGGGAGCTGTTTTTT

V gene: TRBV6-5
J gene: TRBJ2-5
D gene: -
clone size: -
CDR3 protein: CASRSRGEGDQETQYF
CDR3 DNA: TGTGCCAGCCGTTCGCGGGGCGAAGGAGATCAAGAGACCCAGTACTTC

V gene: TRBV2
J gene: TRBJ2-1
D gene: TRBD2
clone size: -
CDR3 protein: CASSELAGSYNEQFF
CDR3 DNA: TGTGCCAGCAGTGAACTAGCGGGGTCCTACAATGAGCAGTTCTTC

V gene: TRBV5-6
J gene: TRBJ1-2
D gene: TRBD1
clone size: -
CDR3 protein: CASSWDRGTYGYTF
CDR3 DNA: TGTGCCAGCAGCTGGGACAGGGGGACCTATGGCTACACCTTC

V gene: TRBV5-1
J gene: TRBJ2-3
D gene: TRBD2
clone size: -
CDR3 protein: CASSKLAGASDTQYF
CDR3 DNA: TGCGCCAGCAGCAAACTAGCGGGGGCCTCAGATACGCAGTATTTT

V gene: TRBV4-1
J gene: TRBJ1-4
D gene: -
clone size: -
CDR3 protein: CASSQTYDATNEKLFF
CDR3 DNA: TGCGCCAGCAGCCAGACTTATGATGCAACTAATGAAAAACTGTTTTTT

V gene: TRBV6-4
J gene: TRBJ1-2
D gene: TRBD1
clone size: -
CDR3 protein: CASSDQGQGLGGYTF
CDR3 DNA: TGTGCCAGCAGTGACCAAGGACAGGGGCTAGGAGGCTACACCTTC

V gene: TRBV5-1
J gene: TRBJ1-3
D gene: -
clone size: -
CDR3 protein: CASSLEQSGNTIYF
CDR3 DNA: TGCGCCAGCAGCTTGGAACAGTCTGGAAACACCATATATTTT

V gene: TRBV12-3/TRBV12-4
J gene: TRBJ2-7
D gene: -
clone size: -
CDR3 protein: CASSYRGSQYF
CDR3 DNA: TGTGCCAGCAGTTACCGGGGTTCACAGTACTTC

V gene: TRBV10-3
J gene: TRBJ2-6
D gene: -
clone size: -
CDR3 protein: CAISEGGGSGANVLTF
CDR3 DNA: TGTGCCATCAGTGAAGGTGGGGGGTCTGGGGCCAACGTCCTGACTTTC

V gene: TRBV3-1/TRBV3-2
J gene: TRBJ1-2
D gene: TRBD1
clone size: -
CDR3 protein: CASSQDWQGAGGYTF
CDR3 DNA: TGTGCCAGCAGCCAAGATTGGCAGGGGGCGGGTGGCTACACCTTC

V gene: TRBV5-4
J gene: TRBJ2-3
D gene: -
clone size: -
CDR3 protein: CASSLAGGRGDTQYF
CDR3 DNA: TGTGCCAGCAGCTTGGCCGGCGGCAGGGGAGATACGCAGTATTTT

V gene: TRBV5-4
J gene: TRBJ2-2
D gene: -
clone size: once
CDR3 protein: CASSAWTAGTGELFF
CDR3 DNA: TGTGCCAGCAGCGCCTGGACAGCGGGCACCGGGGAGCTGTTTTTT

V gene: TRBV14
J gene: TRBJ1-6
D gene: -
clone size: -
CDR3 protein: CASSQDSSPLHF
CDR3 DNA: TGTGCCAGCAGCCAAGATTCCTCCCCCCTCCACTTT

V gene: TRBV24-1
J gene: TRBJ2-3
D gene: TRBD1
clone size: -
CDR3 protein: CATSDFLGQGTDTQYF
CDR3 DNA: TGTGCCACCAGTGATTTCCTCGGACAGGGCACAGATACGCAGTATTTT

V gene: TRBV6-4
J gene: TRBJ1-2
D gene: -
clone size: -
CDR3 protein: CASSDQAGEDYGYTF
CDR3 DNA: TGTGCCAGCAGTGACCAGGCGGGGGAGGACTATGGCTACACCTTC

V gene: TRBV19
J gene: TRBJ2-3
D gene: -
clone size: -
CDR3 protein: CASSVNRAVTDTQYF
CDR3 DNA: TGTGCCAGTAGTGTAAACCGGGCCGTAACAGATACGCAGTATTTT